The clone carrying this T cell receptor beta chain has only a few counts. Other DNA sequences in this sample translate to the same CDR3. Data came from immunoSEQ multiplex PCR; TCRdb stores just in-frame clones and leaves some out. Here the sample spans around 94,000 clones, 70% to 80% being singletons. This entry comes from a study of blood T cell repertoires in COVID-19. The overall study: Some COVID-19 samples were acute and others convalescent; all came from the United States, Italy and Spain.

Deletions cut 2 bases from V and 4 bases from J, with 8 bases between. The CDR3 extends over 13 amino acids. The chain recombines TRBV12-3 or TRBV12-4 with TRBJ1-2, with D possibly TRBD1 on 5 matching bases. The clonotype comes from a man aged 60 to 75 with active or convalescent COVID-19. The sample taken for sequencing was peripheral blood. The CDR3 DNA reads as TGTGCCAGCAGTTTAAGGGGTGGCTATGGCTACACCTTC. This gives the protein CASSLRGGYGYTF.